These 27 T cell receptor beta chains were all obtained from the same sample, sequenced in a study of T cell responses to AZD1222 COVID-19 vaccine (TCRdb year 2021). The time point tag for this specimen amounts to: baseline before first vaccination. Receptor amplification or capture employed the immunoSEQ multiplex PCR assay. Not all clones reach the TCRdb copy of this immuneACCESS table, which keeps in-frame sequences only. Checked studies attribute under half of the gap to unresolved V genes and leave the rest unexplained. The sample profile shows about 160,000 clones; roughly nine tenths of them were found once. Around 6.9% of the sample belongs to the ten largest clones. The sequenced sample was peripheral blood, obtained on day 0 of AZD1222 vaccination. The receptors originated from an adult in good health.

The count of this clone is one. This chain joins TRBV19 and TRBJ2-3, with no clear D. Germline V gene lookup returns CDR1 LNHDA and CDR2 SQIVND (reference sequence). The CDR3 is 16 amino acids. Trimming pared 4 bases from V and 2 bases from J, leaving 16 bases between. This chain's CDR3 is CASSSYGLQLTDTQYF. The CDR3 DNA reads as TGTGCCAGTAGTAGTTACGGGCTTCAACTCACAGATACGCAGTATTTT. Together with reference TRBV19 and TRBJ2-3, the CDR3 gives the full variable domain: DGGITQSPKYLFRKEGQNVTLSCEQNLNHDAMYWYRQDPGQGLRLIYYSQIVNDFQKGDIAEGYSVSREKKESFPLTVTSAQKNPTAFYLCASSSYGLQLTDTQYFGPGTRLTVL.

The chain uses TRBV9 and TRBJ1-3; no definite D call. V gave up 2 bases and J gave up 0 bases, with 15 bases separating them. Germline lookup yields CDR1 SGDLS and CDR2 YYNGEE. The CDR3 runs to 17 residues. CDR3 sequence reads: CASSVSAGSSSGNTIYF. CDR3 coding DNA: TGTGCCAGCAGCGTCTCCGCAGGATCCAGCTCTGGAAACACCATATATTTT.

The CDR3 protein is CASSGLGAGGRETQYF. CDR3 nucleotide sequence: TGTGCCAGCAGCGGTTTAGGGGCAGGGGGTCGAGAGACCCAGTACTTC. The chain is built from TRBV11-2 and TRBJ2-5, with 7 bases identical to TRBD1. Losses at the gene ends were 5 bases for V and 4 bases for J; bases not matched to a gene: 13. CDR1 is SGHAT, CDR2 FQNNGV, per germline. This CDR3 is built from 16 residues.

The CDR3 DNA is TGTGCCAGCAGTCCGGGCCGGGACAGCACAGATACGCAGTATTTT. Translation: CASSPGRDSTDTQYF. This chain links TRBV27 with TRBJ2-3; possibly TRBD1 or TRBD2 for D (5 bases each). CDR3 length equals 15 residues. V shed 5 bases and J shed 0 bases, with 12 bases lying between them. Germline CDR1 and CDR2: MNHEY and SMNVEV (reference sequence).

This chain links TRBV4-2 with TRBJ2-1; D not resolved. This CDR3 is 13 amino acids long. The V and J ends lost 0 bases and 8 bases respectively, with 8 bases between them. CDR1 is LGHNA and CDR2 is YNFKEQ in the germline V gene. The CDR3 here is CASSQEIRDEQFF. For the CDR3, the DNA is TGTGCCAGCAGCCAAGAAATTAGGGATGAGCAGTTCTTC.

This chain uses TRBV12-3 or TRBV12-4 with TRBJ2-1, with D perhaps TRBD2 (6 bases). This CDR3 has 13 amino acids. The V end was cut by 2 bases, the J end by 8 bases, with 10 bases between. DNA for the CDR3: TGTGCCAGCAGTTTACGGGGACTTGATGAGCAGTTCTTC. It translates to CASSLRGLDEQFF.

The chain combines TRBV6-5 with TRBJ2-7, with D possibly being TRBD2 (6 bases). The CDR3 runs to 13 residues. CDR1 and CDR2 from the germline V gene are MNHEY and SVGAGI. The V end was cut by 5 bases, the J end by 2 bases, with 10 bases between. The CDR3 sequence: CASSRGLAYEQYF. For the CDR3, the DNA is TGTGCCAGCAGTCGGGGGTTAGCCTACGAGCAGTACTTC.

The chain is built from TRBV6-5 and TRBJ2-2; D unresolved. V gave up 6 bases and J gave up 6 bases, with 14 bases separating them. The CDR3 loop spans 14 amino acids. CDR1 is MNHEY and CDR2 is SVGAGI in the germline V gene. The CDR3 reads CASRTVLVSGELFF. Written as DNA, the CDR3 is TGTGCCAGCAGGACGGTTCTAGTTTCCGGGGAGCTGTTTTTT.

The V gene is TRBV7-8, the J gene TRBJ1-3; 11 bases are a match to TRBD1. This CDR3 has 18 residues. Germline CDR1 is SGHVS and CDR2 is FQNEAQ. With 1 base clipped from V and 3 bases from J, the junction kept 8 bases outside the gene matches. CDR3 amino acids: CASSLVDRGRGGGNTIYF. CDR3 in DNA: TGTGCCAGCAGCTTAGTGGACAGGGGGCGCGGAGGTGGAAACACCATATATTTT. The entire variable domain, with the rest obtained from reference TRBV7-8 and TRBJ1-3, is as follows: GAGVSQSPRYKVAKRGQDVALRCDPISGHVSLFWYQQALGQGPEFLTYFQNEAQLDKSGLPSDRFFAERPEGSVSTLKIQRTQQEDSAVYLCASSLVDRGRGGGNTIYFGEGSWLTVV.

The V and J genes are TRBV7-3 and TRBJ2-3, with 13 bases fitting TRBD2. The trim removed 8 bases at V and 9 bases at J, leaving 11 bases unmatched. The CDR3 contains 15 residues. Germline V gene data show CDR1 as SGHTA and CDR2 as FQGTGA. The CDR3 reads CASSWAGTSGETQYF. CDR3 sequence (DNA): TGTGCCAGCTCCTGGGCCGGGACTAGCGGGGAAACGCAGTATTTT.

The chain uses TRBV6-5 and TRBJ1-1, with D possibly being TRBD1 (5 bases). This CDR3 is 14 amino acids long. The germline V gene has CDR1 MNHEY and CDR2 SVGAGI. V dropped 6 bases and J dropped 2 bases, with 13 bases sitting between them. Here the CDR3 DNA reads TGTGCCAGCAGGTCCCCGGGGGGAAACACTGAAGCTTTCTTT. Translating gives CASRSPGGNTEAFF.

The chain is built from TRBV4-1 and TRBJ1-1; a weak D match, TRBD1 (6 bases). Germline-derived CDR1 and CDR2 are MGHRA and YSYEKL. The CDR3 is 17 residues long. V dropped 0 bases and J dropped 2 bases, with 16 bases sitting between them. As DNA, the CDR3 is TGCGCCAGCAGCCAAGATTCGGACAGAAGGGCAAACACTGAAGCTTTCTTT. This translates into CASSQDSDRRANTEAFF.

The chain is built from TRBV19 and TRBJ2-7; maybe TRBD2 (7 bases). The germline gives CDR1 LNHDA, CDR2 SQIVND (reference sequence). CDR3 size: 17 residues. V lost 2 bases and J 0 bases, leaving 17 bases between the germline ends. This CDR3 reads CASSIPSGGDFSYEQYF. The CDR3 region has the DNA TGTGCCAGTAGTATACCTTCGGGGGGCGATTTCTCCTACGAGCAGTACTTC.

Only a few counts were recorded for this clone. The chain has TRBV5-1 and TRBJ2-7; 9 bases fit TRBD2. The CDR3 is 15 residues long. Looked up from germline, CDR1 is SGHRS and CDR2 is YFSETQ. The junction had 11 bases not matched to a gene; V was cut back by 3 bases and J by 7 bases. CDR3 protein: CASSSTASGAEEQYF. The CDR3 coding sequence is TGCGCCAGCAGCTCCACGGCTAGCGGGGCCGAGGAGCAGTACTTC. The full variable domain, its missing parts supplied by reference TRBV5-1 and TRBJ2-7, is KAGVTQTPRYLIKTRGQQVTLSCSPISGHRSVSWYQQTPGQGLQFLFEYFSETQRNKGNFPGRFSGRQFSNSRSEMNVSTLELGDSALYLCASSSTASGAEEQYFGPGTRLTVT.

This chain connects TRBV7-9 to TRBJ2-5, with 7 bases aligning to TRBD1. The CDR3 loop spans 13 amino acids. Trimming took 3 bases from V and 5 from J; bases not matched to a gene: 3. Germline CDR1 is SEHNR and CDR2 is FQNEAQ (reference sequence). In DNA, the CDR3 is TGTGCCAGCAGCTTGACAGGGACCGAGACCCAGTACTTC. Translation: CASSLTGTETQYF.

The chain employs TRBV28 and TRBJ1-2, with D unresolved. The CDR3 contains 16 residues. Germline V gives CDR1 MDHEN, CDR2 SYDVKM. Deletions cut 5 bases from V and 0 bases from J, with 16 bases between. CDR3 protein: CASSPTDRRANYGYTF. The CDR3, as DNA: TGTGCCAGCAGTCCAACGGACCGACGCGCTAACTATGGCTACACCTTC.

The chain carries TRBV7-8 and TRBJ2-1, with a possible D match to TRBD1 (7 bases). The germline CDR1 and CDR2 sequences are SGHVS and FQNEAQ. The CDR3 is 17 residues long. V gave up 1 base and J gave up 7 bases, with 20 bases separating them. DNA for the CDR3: TGTGCCAGCAGCTTAGTGCCCCCAGGGGGTGGGAGGAATGAGCAGTTCTTC. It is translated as CASSLVPPGGGRNEQFF.

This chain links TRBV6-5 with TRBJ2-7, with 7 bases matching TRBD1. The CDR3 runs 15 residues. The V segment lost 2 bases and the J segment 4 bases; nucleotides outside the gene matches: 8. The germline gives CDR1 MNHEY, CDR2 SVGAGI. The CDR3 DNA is TGTGCCAGCAGTTACCAGGAGACAGGGCTATACGAGCAGTACTTC. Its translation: CASSYQETGLYEQYF.

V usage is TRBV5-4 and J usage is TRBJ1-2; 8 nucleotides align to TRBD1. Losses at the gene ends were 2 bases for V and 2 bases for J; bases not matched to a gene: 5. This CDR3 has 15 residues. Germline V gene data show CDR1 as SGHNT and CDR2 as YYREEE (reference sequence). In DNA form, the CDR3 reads TGTGCCAGCAGCTTCCGAGGACAGGGAAACTATGGCTACACCTTC. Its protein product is CASSFRGQGNYGYTF. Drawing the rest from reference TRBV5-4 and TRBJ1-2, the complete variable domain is ETGVTQSPTHLIKTRGQQVTLRCSSQSGHNTVSWYQQALGQGPQFIFQYYREEENGRGNFPPRFSGLQFPNYSSELNVNALELDDSALYLCASSFRGQGNYGYTFGSGTRLTVV.

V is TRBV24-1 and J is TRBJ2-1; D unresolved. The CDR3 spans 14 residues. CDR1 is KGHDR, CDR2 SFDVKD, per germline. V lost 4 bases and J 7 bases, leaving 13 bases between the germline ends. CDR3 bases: TGTGCCACCAGTGACACCCTATCGAGTAATGAGCAGTTCTTC. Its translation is CATSDTLSSNEQFF.

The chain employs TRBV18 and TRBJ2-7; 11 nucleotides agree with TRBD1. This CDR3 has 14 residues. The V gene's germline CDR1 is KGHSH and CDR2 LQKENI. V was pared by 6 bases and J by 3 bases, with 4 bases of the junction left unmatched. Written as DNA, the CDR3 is TGTGCCAGCTCCCCGGGACAGGGGGACTACGAGCAGTACTTC. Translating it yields CASSPGQGDYEQYF.

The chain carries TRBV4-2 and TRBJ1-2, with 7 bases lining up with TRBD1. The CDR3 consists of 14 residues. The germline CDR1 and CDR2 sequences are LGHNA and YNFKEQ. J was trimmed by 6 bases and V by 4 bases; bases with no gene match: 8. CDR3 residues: CASSPIRGPDGYTF. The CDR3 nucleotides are TGTGCCAGCAGCCCCATTAGGGGGCCGGATGGCTACACCTTC.

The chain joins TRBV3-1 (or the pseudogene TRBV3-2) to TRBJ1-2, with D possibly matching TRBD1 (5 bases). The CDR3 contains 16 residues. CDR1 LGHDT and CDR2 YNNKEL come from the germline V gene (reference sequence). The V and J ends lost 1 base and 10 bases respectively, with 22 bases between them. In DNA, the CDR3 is TGTGCCAGCAGCCAAGCAAGCGCCGGGACCGGACTATACTACACCTTC. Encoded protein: CASSQASAGTGLYYTF.

The CDR3 spells CASSQEGLAGEQFF. The CDR3, as DNA: TGCGCCAGCAGCCAAGAGGGCCTAGCGGGGGAGCAGTTCTTC. This chain joins TRBV4-1 and TRBJ2-1, with 9 nucleotides matching TRBD2. There are 14 residues in the CDR3. Germline CDR1 is MGHRA and CDR2 is YSYEKL. Unmatched junction bases numbered 4, after V lost 0 bases and J lost 10 bases.

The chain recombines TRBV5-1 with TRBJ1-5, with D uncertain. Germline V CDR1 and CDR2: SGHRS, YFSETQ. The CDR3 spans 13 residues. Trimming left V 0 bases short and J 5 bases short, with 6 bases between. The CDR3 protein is CASSLGRDQPQHF. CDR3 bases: TGCGCCAGCAGCTTGGGTAGGGATCAGCCCCAGCATTTT.

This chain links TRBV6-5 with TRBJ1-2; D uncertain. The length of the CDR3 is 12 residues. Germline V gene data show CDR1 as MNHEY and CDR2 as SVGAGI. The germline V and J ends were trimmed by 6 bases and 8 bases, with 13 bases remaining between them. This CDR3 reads CASRPKGSGYTF. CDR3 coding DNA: TGTGCCAGCAGACCTAAAGGTAGCGGCTACACCTTC.

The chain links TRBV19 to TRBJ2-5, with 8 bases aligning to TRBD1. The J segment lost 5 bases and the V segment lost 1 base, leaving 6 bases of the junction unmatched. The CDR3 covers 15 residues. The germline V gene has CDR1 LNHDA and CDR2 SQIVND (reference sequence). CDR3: CASSIVGQGMETQYF. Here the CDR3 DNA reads TGTGCCAGTAGTATAGTCGGACAGGGAATGGAGACCCAGTACTTC.